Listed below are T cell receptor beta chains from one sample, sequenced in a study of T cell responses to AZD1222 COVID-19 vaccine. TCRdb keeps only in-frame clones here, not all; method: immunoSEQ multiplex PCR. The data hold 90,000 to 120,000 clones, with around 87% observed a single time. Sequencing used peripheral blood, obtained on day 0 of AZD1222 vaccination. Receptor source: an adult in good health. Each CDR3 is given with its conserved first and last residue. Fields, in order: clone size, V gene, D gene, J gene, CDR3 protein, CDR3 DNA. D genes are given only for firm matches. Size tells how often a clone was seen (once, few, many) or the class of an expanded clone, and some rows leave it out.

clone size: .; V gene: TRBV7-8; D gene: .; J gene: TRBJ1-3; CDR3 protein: CASSLGTGNSGNTIYF; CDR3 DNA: TGTGCCAGCAGCTTAGGCACGGGAAACTCAGGAAACACCATATATTTT
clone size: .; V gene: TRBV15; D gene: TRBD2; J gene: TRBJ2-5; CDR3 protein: CATSRDPGGEETQYF; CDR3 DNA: TGTGCCACCAGCAGAGACCCTGGGGGGGAAGAGACCCAGTACTTC
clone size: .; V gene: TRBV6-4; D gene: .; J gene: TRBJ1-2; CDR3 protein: CASSDNHGINYGYTF; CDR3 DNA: TGTGCCAGCAGTGACAACCACGGAATTAACTATGGCTACACCTTC
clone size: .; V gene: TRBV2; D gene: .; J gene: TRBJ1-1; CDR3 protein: CASIEGGNRTEAFF; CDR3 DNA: TGTGCCAGCATTGAAGGGGGTAATCGGACTGAAGCTTTCTTT
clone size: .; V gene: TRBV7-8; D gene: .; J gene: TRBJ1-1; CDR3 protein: CASSFALFAEAFF; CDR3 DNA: TGTGCCAGCAGCTTTGCCCTCTTTGCTGAAGCTTTCTTT
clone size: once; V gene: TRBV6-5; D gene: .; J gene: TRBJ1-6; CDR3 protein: CASSLEGNSPLHF; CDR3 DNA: TGTGCCAGCAGCCTCGAGGGGAATTCACCCCTCCACTTT
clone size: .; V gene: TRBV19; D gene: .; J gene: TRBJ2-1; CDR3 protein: CASSGGWPPYNEQFF; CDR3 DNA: TGTGCCAGTAGCGGAGGCTGGCCTCCATACAATGAGCAGTTCTTC
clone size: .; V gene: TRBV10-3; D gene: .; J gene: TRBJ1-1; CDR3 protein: CAISFDKNTEAFF; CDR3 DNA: TGTGCCATCAGTTTCGACAAGAACACTGAAGCTTTCTTT
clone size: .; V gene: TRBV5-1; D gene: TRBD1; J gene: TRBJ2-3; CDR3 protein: CASSVQTGGDTQYF; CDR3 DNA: TGCGCCAGCAGCGTCCAGACAGGGGGAGATACGCAGTATTTT
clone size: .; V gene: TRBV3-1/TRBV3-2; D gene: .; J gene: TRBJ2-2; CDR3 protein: CASSQDRDTGELFF; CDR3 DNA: TGTGCCAGCAGCCAAGACAGGGACACCGGGGAGCTGTTTTTT
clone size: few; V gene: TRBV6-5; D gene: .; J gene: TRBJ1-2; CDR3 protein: CASSPTAGYYGYTF; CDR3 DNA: TGTGCCAGCAGCCCCACCGCAGGATACTATGGCTACACCTTC
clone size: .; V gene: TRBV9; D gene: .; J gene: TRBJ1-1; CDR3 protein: CASSVRPENTEAFF; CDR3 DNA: TGTGCCAGCAGCGTAAGACCGGAGAACACTGAAGCTTTCTTT
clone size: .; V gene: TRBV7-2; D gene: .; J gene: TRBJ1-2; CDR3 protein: CASSLARDHYGYTF; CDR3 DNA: TGTGCCAGCAGCTTAGCCAGGGACCACTATGGCTACACCTTC
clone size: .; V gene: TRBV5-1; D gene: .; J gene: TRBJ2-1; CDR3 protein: CASSQERGHEQFF; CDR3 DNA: TGCGCCAGCAGCCAGGAGAGGGGCCATGAGCAGTTCTTC
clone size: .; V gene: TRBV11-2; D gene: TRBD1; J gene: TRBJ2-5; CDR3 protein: CASSPWTGPQETQYF; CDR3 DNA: TGTGCCAGCAGCCCCTGGACAGGGCCGCAAGAGACCCAGTACTTC
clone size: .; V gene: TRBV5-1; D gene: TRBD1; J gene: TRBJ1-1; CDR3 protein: CASSLEGDSTEAFF; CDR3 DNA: TGCGCCAGCAGCTTGGAAGGGGACAGCACTGAAGCTTTCTTT
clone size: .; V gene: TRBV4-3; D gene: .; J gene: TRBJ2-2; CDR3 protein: CASSQDRRTANTGELFF; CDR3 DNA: TGCGCCAGCAGCCAAGATAGAAGGACAGCGAACACCGGGGAGCTGTTTTTT
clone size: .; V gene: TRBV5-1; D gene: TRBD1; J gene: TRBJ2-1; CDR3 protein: CASSLEPGQFYNEQFF; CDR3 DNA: TGCGCCAGCAGCTTGGAACCGGGACAGTTTTACAATGAGCAGTTCTTC
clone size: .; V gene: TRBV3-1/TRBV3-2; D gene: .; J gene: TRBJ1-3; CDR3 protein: CASSQGPAGAAGNTIYF; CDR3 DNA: TGTGCCAGCAGCCAAGGTCCCGCAGGGGCTGCTGGAAACACCATATATTTT
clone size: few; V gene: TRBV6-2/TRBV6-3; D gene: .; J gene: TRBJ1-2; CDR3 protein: CASSYTGTIYGYTF; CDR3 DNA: TGTGCCAGCAGTTACACGGGGACGATTTATGGCTACACCTTC
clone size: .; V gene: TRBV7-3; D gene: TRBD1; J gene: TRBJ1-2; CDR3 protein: CASSPTGGPYGYTF; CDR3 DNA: TGTGCCAGCAGCCCGACAGGGGGCCCCTATGGCTACACCTTC
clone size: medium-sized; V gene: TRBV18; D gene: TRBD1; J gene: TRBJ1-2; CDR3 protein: CASSPRDSRYGYTF; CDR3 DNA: TGTGCCAGCTCACCACGGGACAGCCGCTATGGCTACACCTTC
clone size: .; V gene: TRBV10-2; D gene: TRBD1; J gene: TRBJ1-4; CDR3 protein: CASSKTGTGKEKLFF; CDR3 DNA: TGCGCCAGCAGTAAAACCGGGACAGGGAAGGAAAAACTGTTTTTT
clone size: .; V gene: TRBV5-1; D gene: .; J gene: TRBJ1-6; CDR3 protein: CASRLTTTNRNSPLHF; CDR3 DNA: TGCGCCAGCAGATTGACGACAACTAATAGGAATTCACCCCTCCACTTT
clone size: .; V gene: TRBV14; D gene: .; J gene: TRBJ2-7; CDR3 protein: CASSQDRLYEQYF; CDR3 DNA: TGTGCCAGCAGCCAAGATCGCCTCTACGAGCAGTACTTC
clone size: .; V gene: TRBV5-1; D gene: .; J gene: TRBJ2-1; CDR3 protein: CASSSGLNQQFF; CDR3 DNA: TGCGCCAGCAGCTCCGGGCTCAATCAGCAGTTCTTC
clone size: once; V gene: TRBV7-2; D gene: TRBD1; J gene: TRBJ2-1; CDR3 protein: CASSLEGQTYNEQFF; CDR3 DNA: TGTGCCAGCAGCTTAGAGGGACAGACTTACAATGAGCAGTTCTTC
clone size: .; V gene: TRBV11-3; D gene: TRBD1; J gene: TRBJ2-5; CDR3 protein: CASSSSRDRGETQYF; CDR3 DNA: TGTGCCAGCAGCTCGTCCCGGGACAGAGGAGAGACCCAGTACTTC
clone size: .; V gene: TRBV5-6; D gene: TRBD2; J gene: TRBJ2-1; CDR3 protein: CASSYLAGGYSVNEQFF; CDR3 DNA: TGTGCCAGCAGCTACCTAGCGGGGGGGTACTCGGTAAATGAGCAGTTCTTC
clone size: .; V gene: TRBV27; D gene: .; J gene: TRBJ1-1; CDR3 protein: CASSLQVSKEAFF; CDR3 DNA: TGTGCCAGCAGTTTACAGGTCTCTAAGGAAGCTTTCTTT
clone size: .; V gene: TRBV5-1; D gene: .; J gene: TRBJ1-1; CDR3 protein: CASSLSNPGRDTEAFF; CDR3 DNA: TGCGCCAGCAGCTTGAGCAACCCAGGGCGGGACACTGAAGCTTTCTTT
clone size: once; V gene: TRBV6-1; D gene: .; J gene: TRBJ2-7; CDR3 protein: CASSEVRFDEQYF; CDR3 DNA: TGTGCCAGCAGTGAAGTGAGGTTCGACGAGCAGTACTTC
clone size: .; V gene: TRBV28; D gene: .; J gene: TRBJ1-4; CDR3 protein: CASTRGSGNPYEKLFF; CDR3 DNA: TGTGCCAGCACCCGGGGGAGTGGCAACCCCTATGAAAAACTGTTTTTT
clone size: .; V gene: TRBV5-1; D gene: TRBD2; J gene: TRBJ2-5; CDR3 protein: CASMLAANQETQYF; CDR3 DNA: TGCGCCAGCATGCTAGCGGCCAACCAAGAGACCCAGTACTTC
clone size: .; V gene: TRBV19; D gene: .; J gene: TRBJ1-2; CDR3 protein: CASSRDFYGYTF; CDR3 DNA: TGTGCCAGTAGTAGGGACTTTTATGGCTACACCTTC
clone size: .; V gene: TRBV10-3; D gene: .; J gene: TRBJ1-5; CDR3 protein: CAISKTGNQPQHF; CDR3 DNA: TGTGCCATCAGTAAGACAGGCAATCAGCCCCAGCATTTT
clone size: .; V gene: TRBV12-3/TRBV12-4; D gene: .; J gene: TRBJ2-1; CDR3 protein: CASRSMHEQFF; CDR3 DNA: TGTGCCAGCAGATCCATGCATGAGCAGTTCTTC
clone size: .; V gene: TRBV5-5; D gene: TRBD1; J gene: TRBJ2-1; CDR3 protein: CASSPQGARSFEQFF; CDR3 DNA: TGTGCCAGCAGCCCGCAGGGGGCGCGGAGTTTTGAGCAGTTCTTC
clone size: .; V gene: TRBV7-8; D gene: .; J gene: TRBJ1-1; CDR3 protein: CASSLQTGNTEAFF; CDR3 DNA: TGTGCCAGCAGCTTACAGACAGGAAACACTGAAGCTTTCTTT
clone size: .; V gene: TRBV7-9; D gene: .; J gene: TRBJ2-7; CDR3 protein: CASSLGSGRAGEQYF; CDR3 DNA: TGTGCCAGCAGCTTAGGGAGTGGCAGGGCGGGTGAGCAGTACTTC
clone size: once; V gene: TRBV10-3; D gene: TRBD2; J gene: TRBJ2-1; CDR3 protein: CAITSRGDSYNEQFF; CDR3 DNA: TGTGCCATCACGTCCCGGGGGGATAGCTACAATGAGCAGTTCTTC
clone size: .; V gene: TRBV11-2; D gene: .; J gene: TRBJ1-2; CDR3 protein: CASSSHPQGGYGYTF; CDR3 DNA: TGTGCCAGCAGCTCCCACCCCCAGGGAGGCTATGGCTACACCTTC
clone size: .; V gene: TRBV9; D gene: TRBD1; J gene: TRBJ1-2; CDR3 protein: CASSLGQHYGYTF; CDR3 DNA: TGTGCCAGCAGCCTGGGACAGCACTATGGCTACACCTTC
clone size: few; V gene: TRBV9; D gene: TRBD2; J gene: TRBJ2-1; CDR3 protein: CASSPRLAGAYNEQFF; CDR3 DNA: TGTGCCAGCAGCCCCAGACTAGCGGGGGCCTACAATGAGCAGTTCTTC
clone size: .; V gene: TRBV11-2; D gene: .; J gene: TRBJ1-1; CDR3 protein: CASRPLGGWVEAFF; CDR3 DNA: TGTGCCAGCAGGCCCCTCGGGGGGTGGGTTGAAGCTTTCTTT
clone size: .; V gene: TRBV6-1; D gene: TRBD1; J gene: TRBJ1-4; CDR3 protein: CASSEARDRVFF; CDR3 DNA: TGTGCCAGCAGTGAAGCAAGGGACAGGGTCTTTTTT
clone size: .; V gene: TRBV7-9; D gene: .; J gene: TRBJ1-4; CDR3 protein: CASSPPGNIPFEKLFF; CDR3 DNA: TGTGCCAGCAGCCCCCCTGGGAATATTCCTTTCGAAAAACTGTTTTTT
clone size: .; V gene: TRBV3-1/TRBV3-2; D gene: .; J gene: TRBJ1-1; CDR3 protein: CASSQPDSEAFF; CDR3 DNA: TGTGCCAGCAGCCAACCGGACAGTGAAGCTTTCTTT
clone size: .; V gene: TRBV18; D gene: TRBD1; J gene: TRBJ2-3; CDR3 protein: CASSPPGTAEDTQYF; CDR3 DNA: TGTGCCAGCTCACCACCCGGGACAGCGGAGGATACGCAGTATTTT
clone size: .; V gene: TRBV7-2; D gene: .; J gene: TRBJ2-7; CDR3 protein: CASSLVLDSYEQYF; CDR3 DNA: TGTGCCAGCAGCTTAGTATTAGACAGCTACGAGCAGTACTTC
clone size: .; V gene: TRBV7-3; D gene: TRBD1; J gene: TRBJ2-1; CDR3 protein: CASSYLGTGRYNEQFF; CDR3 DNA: TGTGCCAGCAGCTATCTAGGGACAGGACGATACAATGAGCAGTTCTTC